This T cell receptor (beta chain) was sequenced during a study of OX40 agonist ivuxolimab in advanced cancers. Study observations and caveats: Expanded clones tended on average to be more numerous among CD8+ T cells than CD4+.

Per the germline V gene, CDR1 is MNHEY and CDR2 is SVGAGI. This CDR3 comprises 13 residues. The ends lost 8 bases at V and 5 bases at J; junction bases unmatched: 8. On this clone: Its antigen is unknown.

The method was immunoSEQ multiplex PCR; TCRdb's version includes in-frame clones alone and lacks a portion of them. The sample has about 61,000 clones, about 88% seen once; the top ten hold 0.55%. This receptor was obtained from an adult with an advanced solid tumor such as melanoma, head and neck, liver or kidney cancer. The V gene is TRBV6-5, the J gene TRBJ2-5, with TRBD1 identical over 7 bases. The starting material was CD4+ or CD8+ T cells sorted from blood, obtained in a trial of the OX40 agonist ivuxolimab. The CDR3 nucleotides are TGTGCCAGCGGGGGCAGGGGGATTGAGACCCAGTACTTC. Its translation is CASGGRGIETQYF.